This T cell receptor (beta chain) was recorded in a study of blood T cell repertoires in COVID-19. Across the whole study: The origin of the acute and convalescent COVID-19 samples was the United States, Italy and Spain. T cells, B-cell-depleted T cells, or PBMCs supplied cDNA or gDNA.

Study processing details: For nucleated cells, counts were estimated from reference gene primer amplification. Sequencing was performed with immunoSEQ multiplex PCR; in TCRdb, only in-frame clones are kept and a portion is missing. That table furnishes V, J and clone size, whereas the DNA furnished D and trimming. The table lists some 73,000 clones, approximately 89% of them singletons. In germline, CDR1 is MDHEN, CDR2 SYDVKM. The V end lost 3 bases, the J end lost 3 bases, and 9 bases lay between the germline ends. The CDR3 length is 14 residues. The rearrangement joins TRBV28 to TRBJ2-4, with D perhaps TRBD2 (6 bases). The material sequenced was peripheral blood. The TCR originated in a woman aged 60-70 years with acute or convalescent COVID-19. The CDR3 is CASSFRGNKNIQYF. The CDR3 nucleotides are TGTGCCAGCAGTTTCCGGGGGAACAAAAACATTCAGTACTTC.